Sequencing of this T cell receptor (beta chain) was carried out in a study of blood T cells in healthy people across ages. This CDR3 has 14 amino acids. A J-beta primer mix and a sample-barcoded 5' primer were used in a second PCR of about 7 to 12 cycles. Sequencing of every sample gave 2.5 million or more CDR3-containing paired-end reads. A single record per CDR3 protein comes from TCRdb applying MiXCR to the 5' RACE reads. The sample holds around 1,600,000 distinct CDR3 sequences; approximately 39% are singletons and the top ten take just over 4%. This clonotype was found once. This sequence was found in a woman in her late teens or twenties in good health. The specimen sequenced was blood. This chain connects TRBV12-3 or TRBV12-4 to TRBJ2-5; 7 nucleotides agree with TRBD1. The DNA matches TRBJ2-1 better at its end, which makes the J call doubtful. CDR3 nucleotide sequence: TGTGCCAGCAGGCCAGGGGGAAGGGGAGAGACCCAGTTCTTC. Translated: CASRPGGRGETQFF.